These T cell receptor beta chains were read from a single sample in a study of cytomegalovirus exposure and HLA in healthy donors. Using immunoSEQ multiplex PCR, the repertoire was profiled, and TCRdb retains in-frame clones only, with some absent. The data contain 160,000 or so clones, 71% of them seen just once; the ten biggest clones take up roughly 3%. Sequencing was performed on PBMCs. Receptors originate from a woman younger than 45 in good health and CMV-seronegative. CDR3s include the opening cysteine and the closing phenylalanine or tryptophan.

CDR3 protein: CASSTYRGEQPQHF
J gene: TRBJ1-5
V gene: TRBV19

CDR3 protein: CASGLVRRQGVRTDEKLFF
J gene: TRBJ1-4
V gene: TRBV12-5

CDR3 protein: CASSPAGREQYF
J gene: NA
V gene: TRBV7-9

CDR3 protein: CARSLDELADSYEQYF
J gene: TRBJ2-7
V gene: TRBV7-5

CDR3 protein: CSQRKGLGETQYF
J gene: TRBJ2-5
V gene: TRBV29-1

CDR3 protein: CASSDSGTGVRYGYTF
J gene: TRBJ1-2
V gene: TRBV6-1

CDR3 protein: CASSPEGVSPLHF
J gene: TRBJ1-6
V gene: TRBV18

CDR3 protein: CASSSGQGNTEAFF
J gene: TRBJ1-1
V gene: TRBV5-4

CDR3 protein: CATSRDQAPQETQYF
J gene: TRBJ2-5
V gene: TRBV15

CDR3 protein: CAIRELAGGSNEQFF
J gene: TRBJ2-1
V gene: TRBV10-3

CDR3 protein: CASSTIFRDSFQETQYF
J gene: TRBJ2-5
V gene: TRBV19

CDR3 protein: CASSAPARDRARNEQFF
J gene: TRBJ2-1
V gene: TRBV9

CDR3 protein: CASSQEWAVGTYEQYF
J gene: TRBJ2-7
V gene: TRBV4-3

CDR3 protein: CASSFLPERQFF
J gene: TRBJ2-1
V gene: TRBV5-4

CDR3 protein: CASSRDRGNYEQYF
J gene: TRBJ2-7
V gene: TRBV5-6

CDR3 protein: CASSPARTPHNEQFF
J gene: TRBJ2-1
V gene: TRBV4-3

CDR3 protein: CASRGTLNSGNTIYF
J gene: TRBJ1-3
V gene: TRBV28

CDR3 protein: CASSQEQGNLRGYTF
J gene: TRBJ1-2
V gene: TRBV4-3

CDR3 protein: CSVSGNYEQYF
J gene: NA
V gene: TRBV20-1

CDR3 protein: CASSLNREGQPQHF
J gene: TRBJ1-5
V gene: TRBV18

CDR3 protein: CASSQGSRRDGYTF
J gene: TRBJ1-2
V gene: TRBV4-3

CDR3 protein: CASSLLGTTAYNEQFF
J gene: TRBJ2-1
V gene: TRBV28

CDR3 protein: CASSQPRASNRYNEQFF
J gene: TRBJ2-1
V gene: TRBV7-9

CDR3 protein: CASSVEVSGRGRETQYF
J gene: TRBJ2-5
V gene: TRBV9

CDR3 protein: CAISESTGNYEQYF
J gene: TRBJ2-7
V gene: TRBV10-3

CDR3 protein: CASSLDRGGEQYF
J gene: TRBJ2-7
V gene: TRBV28

CDR3 protein: CASPPDSRVGSSYEQYF
J gene: TRBJ2-7
V gene: TRBV28

CDR3 protein: CASSLVAGESDTQYF
J gene: TRBJ2-3
V gene: TRBV5-1

CDR3 protein: CASSPGAAGTNEQFF
J gene: TRBJ2-1
V gene: TRBV25-1

CDR3 protein: CASSFVSGDSGANVLTF
J gene: TRBJ2-6
V gene: TRBV5-1

CDR3 protein: CASSLASGGSDTQYF
J gene: TRBJ2-3
V gene: TRBV13

CDR3 protein: CAISEGHPTEIAKNIQYF
J gene: TRBJ2-4
V gene: TRBV10-3

CDR3 protein: CASSRLRDTEAFF
J gene: TRBJ1-1
V gene: TRBV6-5

CDR3 protein: CASSLWQGASYEQYF
J gene: TRBJ2-7
V gene: TRBV5-1

CDR3 protein: CASSPTSGGHGYTF
J gene: TRBJ1-2
V gene: TRBV7-3

CDR3 protein: CASSHVTATLNQPQHF
J gene: TRBJ1-5
V gene: TRBV4-1

CDR3 protein: CASSFFGWDSRSYEQYF
J gene: TRBJ2-7
V gene: TRBV7-9

CDR3 protein: CASSLGGGVGGNTIYF
J gene: TRBJ1-3
V gene: TRBV5-1

CDR3 protein: CAWRKWTGLNTEAFF
J gene: TRBJ1-1
V gene: TRBV30

CDR3 protein: CASSFLTDTQYF
J gene: TRBJ2-3
V gene: TRBV27

CDR3 protein: CASSQGQGLPEAFF
J gene: TRBJ1-1
V gene: TRBV4-3

CDR3 protein: CASSYSWDREETQYF
J gene: TRBJ2-5
V gene: TRBV6-6

CDR3 protein: CASSLRQGSYEQYF
J gene: TRBJ2-7
V gene: TRBV6-5

CDR3 protein: CASSLSAGENQPQHF
J gene: TRBJ1-5
V gene: TRBV28

CDR3 protein: CASSVLAGLNEQFF
J gene: TRBJ2-1
V gene: TRBV2